This is a list of T cell receptor beta chains from one sample in a study of T cell responses to AZD1222 COVID-19 vaccine. Here immunoSEQ multiplex PCR was the method, and the copy in TCRdb shows in-frame clones only, minus some. The sample yields roughly 120,000 clones, roughly 90% seen once. The sequencing here drew on peripheral blood, taken on day 0 of AZD1222 vaccination. The receptors originated from an adult in good health. CDR3s include the opening cysteine and the closing phenylalanine or tryptophan. Each record gives: D gene, clone size, J gene, V gene, CDR3 DNA, CDR3 protein. The D gene is left open where the match is weak. For some rows the clone size is stated as once, few or many, or as a class when expanded; others skip it.

>TRBD1|.|TRBJ2-7|TRBV5-1
TGCGCCAGCAGCTCCCTCAGGGGGTTGGGGAACGAGCAGTACTTC
CASSSLRGLGNEQYF
>.|.|TRBJ2-3|TRBV9
TGTGCCAGCAGCGTATCGTTAGAGGATACGCAGTATTTT
CASSVSLEDTQYF
>TRBD2|.|TRBJ2-1|TRBV7-3
TGTGCCAGCAGCTCCGGGACTAGCGGCAATGAGCAGTTCTTC
CASSSGTSGNEQFF
>.|once|TRBJ1-5|TRBV2
TGTGCCAGCAGCATGGCAGGGGCCAATCAGCCCCAGCATTTT
CASSMAGANQPQHF
>TRBD2|.|TRBJ2-5|TRBV5-1
TGCGCCAGCAGCTTGGAAGGGACTAGCCTGGAGGAGACCCAGTACTTC
CASSLEGTSLEETQYF
>TRBD2|.|TRBJ2-7|TRBV2
TGTGCCAGCGTACCGGGACTTCGGGGGGACTCCGAGCAGTACTTC
CASVPGLRGDSEQYF
>.|.|TRBJ1-6|TRBV11-2
TGTGCCAGCAGACAGAGACAGGATTATAATTCACCCCTCCACTTT
CASRQRQDYNSPLHF
>TRBD1|.|TRBJ1-6|TRBV5-1
TGCGCCAGCAGCTTGGCCATACAGGGGGCGGATTCACCCCTCCACTTT
CASSLAIQGADSPLHF
>TRBD2|.|TRBJ2-5|TRBV28
TGTGCCAGCAGTTTAGCTAGCGGGAGTTGGGGACAAGAGACCCAGTACTTC
CASSLASGSWGQETQYF
>TRBD1|.|TRBJ2-5|TRBV7-2
TGTGCCAGCAGCTTCCTAGGGGGCCTAGAGACCCAGTACTTC
CASSFLGGLETQYF
>TRBD1|.|TRBJ1-2|TRBV28
TGTGCCAGCAGACGTGGACAGGCTAACTATGGCTACACCTTC
CASRRGQANYGYTF
>TRBD1|.|TRBJ1-4|TRBV6-5
TGTGCCAGCACCGTGGACAGGGGCGATGAAAAACTGTTTTTT
CASTVDRGDEKLFF
>.|.|TRBJ2-1|TRBV3-1/TRBV3-2
TGTGCCAGCAGCAAGGGGTATCCCATTTCTTCCGACAATGAGCAGTTCTTC
CASSKGYPISSDNEQFF
>.|.|TRBJ1-4|TRBV18
TGTGCCAGCTCACTACGGGACAACGGGGAAAAACTGTTTTTT
CASSLRDNGEKLFF
>.|.|TRBJ2-6|TRBV5-1
TGCGCCAGCAGTCCGCCGCAGGGGTCTGGGGCCAACGTCCTGACTTTC
CASSPPQGSGANVLTF
>.|.|TRBJ1-5|TRBV30
TGTGCCTGGAGTGTTTATGGTCAGGGGCCCCAGCATTTT
CAWSVYGQGPQHF
>.|.|TRBJ2-1|TRBV12-2
TGTGCAAGTCGCTTACCACCGGGGAGTCGCGGTTCAGACAATGAGCAGTTCTTC
CASRLPPGSRGSDNEQFF
>TRBD2|few|TRBJ2-3|TRBV5-8
TGTGCCAGCAGCGATACAGGAGGGACTAGGCGGTGGAATACGCAGTATTTT
CASSDTGGTRRWNTQYF
>.|.|TRBJ1-2|TRBV11-2
TGTGCCAGCACCCGGGCGGGGGGTAGCTACACCTTC
CASTRAGGSYTF
>.|.|TRBJ2-1|TRBV7-3
TGTGCCAGCAGCTTAATAGGCTCCTCGGATCATGAGCAGTTCTTC
CASSLIGSSDHEQFF
>TRBD2|.|TRBJ2-1|TRBV10-1
TGCGCCAGCAGTGTTACCATACAAACTAGCGGGAGATCCTACAATGAGCAGTTCTTC
CASSVTIQTSGRSYNEQFF
>TRBD2|.|TRBJ2-1|TRBV19
TGTGCCAGTAGTCATGGACTGGGAGCGGGGGAGCAGTTCTTC
CASSHGLGAGEQFF
>.|.|TRBJ1-1|TRBV5-1
TGCGCCAGCAGCCCGAGCCTGTCCGAAGCTTTCTTT
CASSPSLSEAFF
>TRBD2|.|TRBJ2-5|TRBV29-1
TGCAGCGTTGAAGATCAAGCGGGGTTCGGCGAGACCCAGTACTTC
CSVEDQAGFGETQYF
>TRBD1|.|TRBJ1-2|TRBV18
TGTGCCAGCTCGACGGATACAGGGGAGGGTGGCTACACCTTC
CASSTDTGEGGYTF
>.|.|TRBJ2-7|TRBV14
TGTGCCAGCAGCCAAATGTACGAGCAGTACTTC
CASSQMYEQYF
>TRBD1|.|TRBJ1-5|TRBV7-9
TGTGCCAGCAGCTTAGAGACAGGGGCGAATCAGCCCCAGCATTTT
CASSLETGANQPQHF
>TRBD2|once|TRBJ2-1|TRBV6-5
TGTGCCAGCAGCCGCGGGACTAGCGGCTACAATGAGCAGTTCTTC
CASSRGTSGYNEQFF
>TRBD1|.|TRBJ1-5|TRBV6-4
TGTGCCAGCAACATGGGCAGGGGGCATGCTCAGCCCCAGCATTTT
CASNMGRGHAQPQHF
>.|.|TRBJ2-1|TRBV7-7
TGTGCTAGCAGCCCCTCAGGGACCTACAATGAGCAGTTCTTC
CASSPSGTYNEQFF
>.|.|TRBJ1-5|TRBV7-9
TGTGCCAGCAGCTTATTCACAGGGACCAAGGGTCCCCAGCATTTT
CASSLFTGTKGPQHF
>.|.|TRBJ1-1|TRBV10-3
TGTGCCATCAGTGAAAAATTACATCCGGGACGGAACACTGAAGCTTTCTTT
CAISEKLHPGRNTEAFF
>TRBD1|.|TRBJ2-3|TRBV27
TGTGCCAGCAGCCTCGGACAGGGCCCAGATACGCAGTATTTT
CASSLGQGPDTQYF
>.|.|TRBJ2-7|TRBV21-1
TGTGCCAGCAGCTTTAATCTCGGGCGAGGGGACGAGCAGTACTTC
CASSFNLGRGDEQYF
>.|.|TRBJ2-7|TRBV28
TGTGCCAGCAGTTTTACGGCCGACTACGAGCAGTACTTC
CASSFTADYEQYF
>.|once|TRBJ1-2|TRBV18
TGTGCCAGCAGCAAAAAGGGGGGCCCTTTCGATGGCTACACCTTC
CASSKKGGPFDGYTF
>.|.|TRBJ1-3|TRBV7-6
TGTGCCAGCAGCCCGGGCTCCTCTGGAAACACCATATATTTT
CASSPGSSGNTIYF
>.|.|TRBJ1-3|TRBV27
TGTGCCAGCAGTTACTACCAAGGAAACACCATATATTTT
CASSYYQGNTIYF
>TRBD1|.|TRBJ1-5|TRBV6-2/TRBV6-3
TGTGCCAGCAGTTTTTTCACAGGGGGCCTAAGGGGCAATCAGCCCCAGCATTTT
CASSFFTGGLRGNQPQHF
>.|.|TRBJ1-5|TRBV7-2
TGTGCCAGCAGCTTACAGGTCGGCAATCAGCCCCAGCATTTT
CASSLQVGNQPQHF
>.|few|TRBJ2-2|TRBV28
TGTGCCAGCAGTGCGGACGGACAGAACACCGGGGAGCTGTTTTTT
CASSADGQNTGELFF
>.|once|TRBJ1-1|TRBV6-5
TGTGCCAGTCTTATGGCAGCAGACACTGAAGCTTTCTTT
CASLMAADTEAFF
>.|.|TRBJ2-5|TRBV21-1
TGTGCCAGCAGCAAAGGGGTAGCGGGGGAGGAGACCCAGTACTTC
CASSKGVAGEETQYF